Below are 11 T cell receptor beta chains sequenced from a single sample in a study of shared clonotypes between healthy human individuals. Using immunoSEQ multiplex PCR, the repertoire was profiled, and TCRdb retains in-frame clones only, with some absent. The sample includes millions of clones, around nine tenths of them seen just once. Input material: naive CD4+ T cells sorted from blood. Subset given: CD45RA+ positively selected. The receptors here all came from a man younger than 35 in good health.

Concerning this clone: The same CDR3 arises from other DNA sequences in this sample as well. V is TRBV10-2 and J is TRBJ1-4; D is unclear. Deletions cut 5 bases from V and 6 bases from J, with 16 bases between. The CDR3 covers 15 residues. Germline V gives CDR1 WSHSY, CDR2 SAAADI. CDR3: CASSRFGTGDEKLFF. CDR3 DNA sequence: TGCGCCAGCAGTCGGTTCGGCACCGGGGATGAAAAACTGTTTTTT.

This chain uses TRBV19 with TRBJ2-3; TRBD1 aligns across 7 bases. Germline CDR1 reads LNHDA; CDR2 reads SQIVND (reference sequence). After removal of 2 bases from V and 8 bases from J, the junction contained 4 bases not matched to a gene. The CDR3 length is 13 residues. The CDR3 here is CASSIPGQPTQYF. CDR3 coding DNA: TGTGCCAGTAGTATACCGGGACAGCCTACGCAGTATTTT.

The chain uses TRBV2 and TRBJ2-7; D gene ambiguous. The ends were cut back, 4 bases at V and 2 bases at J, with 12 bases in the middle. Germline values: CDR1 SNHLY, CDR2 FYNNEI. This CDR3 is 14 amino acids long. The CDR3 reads CASSVGRTPYEQYF. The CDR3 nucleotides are TGTGCCAGCAGTGTGGGAAGGACGCCCTACGAGCAGTACTTC. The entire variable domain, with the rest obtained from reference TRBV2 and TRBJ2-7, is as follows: EPEVTQTPSHQVTQMGQEVILRCVPISNHLYFYWYRQILGQKVEFLVSFYNNEISEKSEIFDDQFSVERPDGSNFTLKIRSTKLEDSAMYFCASSVGRTPYEQYFGPGTRLTVT.

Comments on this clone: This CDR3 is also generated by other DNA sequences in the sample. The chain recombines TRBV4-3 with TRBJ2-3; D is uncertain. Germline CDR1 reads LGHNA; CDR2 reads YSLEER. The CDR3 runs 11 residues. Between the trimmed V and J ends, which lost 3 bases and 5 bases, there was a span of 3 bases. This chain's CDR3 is CASSQGDTQYF. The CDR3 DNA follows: TGCGCCAGCAGCCAGGGAGATACGCAGTATTTT.

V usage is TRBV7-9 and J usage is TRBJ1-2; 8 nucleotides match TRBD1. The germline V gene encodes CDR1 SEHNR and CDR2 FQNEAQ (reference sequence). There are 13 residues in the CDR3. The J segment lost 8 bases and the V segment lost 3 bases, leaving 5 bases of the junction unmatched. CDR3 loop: CASSFQGAGGYTF. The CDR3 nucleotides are TGTGCCAGCAGCTTCCAGGGGGCGGGAGGCTACACCTTC.

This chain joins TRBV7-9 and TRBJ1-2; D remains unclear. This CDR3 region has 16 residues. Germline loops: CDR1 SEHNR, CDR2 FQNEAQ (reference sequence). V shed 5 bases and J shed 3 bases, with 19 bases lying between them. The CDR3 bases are TGTGCCAGCAGCCGTGTAACGCCCACGGAGGACTATGGCTACACCTTC. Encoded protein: CASSRVTPTEDYGYTF.

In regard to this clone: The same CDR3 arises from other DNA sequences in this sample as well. The CDR3 is CASSPKGSTEAFF. DNA for the CDR3: TGTGCCAGCTCACCAAAGGGAAGCACTGAAGCTTTCTTT. This chain uses TRBV18 with TRBJ1-1, with unresolved D. The CDR3 covers 13 residues. CDR1 and CDR2 (germline): KGHSH, LQKENI. V was shortened by 2 bases and J by 4 bases, with 8 bases between the two germline ends. Full variable domain (rest looked up from reference TRBV18 and TRBJ1-1): NAGVMQNPRHLVRRRGQEARLRCSPMKGHSHVYWYRQLPEEGLKFMVYLQKENIIDESGMPKERFSAEFPKEGPSILRIQQVVRGDSAAYFCASSPKGSTEAFFGQGTRLTVV.

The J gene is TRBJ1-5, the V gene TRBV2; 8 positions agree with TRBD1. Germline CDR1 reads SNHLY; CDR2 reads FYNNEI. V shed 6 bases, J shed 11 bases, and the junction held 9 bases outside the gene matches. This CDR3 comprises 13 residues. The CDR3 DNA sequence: TGTGCCAGCAGGGGGACAGGCCCCACGGCCCAGCATTTT. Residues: CASRGTGPTAQHF.

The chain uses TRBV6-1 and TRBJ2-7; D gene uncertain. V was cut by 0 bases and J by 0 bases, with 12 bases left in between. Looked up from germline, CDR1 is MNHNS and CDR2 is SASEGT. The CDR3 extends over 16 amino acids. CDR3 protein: CASSEAQGGSSYEQYF. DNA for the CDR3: TGTGCCAGCAGTGAAGCGCAAGGCGGAAGCTCCTACGAGCAGTACTTC.

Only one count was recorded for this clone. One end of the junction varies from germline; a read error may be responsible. This CDR3 is CASSRQGTSEKLFF. CDR3 DNA sequence: TGTGCCAGCAGTCGACAGGGGACTAGTGAAAAACTGTTTTTT. The V gene is TRBV28, the J gene TRBJ1-4; 8 nucleotides align to TRBD1. The CDR3 runs to 14 residues. Per the germline V gene, CDR1 is MDHEN and CDR2 is SYDVKM.

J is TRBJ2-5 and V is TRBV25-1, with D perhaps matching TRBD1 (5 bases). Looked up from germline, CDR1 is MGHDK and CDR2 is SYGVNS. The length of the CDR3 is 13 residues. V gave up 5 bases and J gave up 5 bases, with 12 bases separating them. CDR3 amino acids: CASSKGFLETQYF. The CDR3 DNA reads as TGTGCCAGCAGTAAGGGGTTCCTCGAGACCCAGTACTTC.